This T cell receptor (beta chain) was retrieved from a study of T cell responses to AZD1222 COVID-19 vaccine. General study findings and limits: Nearly half of spike-specific TCRs reportedly target variant regions that are unmutated in the B.1.351 and B.1.1.7 variants. Donors skewed white British and female; clonal diversity was possibly underestimated.

Assay: immunoSEQ multiplex PCR; the TCRdb copy retains only in-frame clones and omits some. The table records over 120,000 clones, roughly 91% of them present only once. V was trimmed by 4 bases and J by 1 base, leaving 15 bases between them. The CDR3 is made up of 15 amino acids. CDR1 is GTSNPN and CDR2 is SVGIG in the germline V gene (reference sequence). Worth noting for this clone: The antigen is unknown.

Sequencing was performed on peripheral blood, taken on day 0 of AZD1222 vaccination. The chain links TRBV30 to TRBJ2-3; the D call may be TRBD1 or TRBD2 (6 bases each). This sequence was found in an adult in good health. CDR3 bases: TGTGCCTGGAACCGGAGGGGGATCGGCACAGATACGCAGTATTTT. Its protein product is CAWNRRGIGTDTQYF. The complete variable domain, with remaining parts taken from reference TRBV30 and TRBJ2-3, reads SQTIHQWPATLVQPVGSPLSLECTVEGTSNPNLYWYRQAAGRGLQLLFYSVGIGQISSEVPQNLSASRPQDRQFILSSKKLLLSDSGFYLCAWNRRGIGTDTQYFGPGTRLTVL.